This T cell receptor (beta chain) was profiled in a study of graft-versus-host responses after intestinal transplantation. Study summary: Recipients had multivisceral, liver-intestinal, or isolated intestinal transplants. Anti-thymocyte globulin induction preceded two to four years of tacrolimus and steroid maintenance in all recipients.

Repertoires were generated with immunoSEQ multiplex PCR, while TCRdb's copy carries only in-frame clones and drops some. The data show under 30,000 clones, around 83% seen once. This clone was picked up one time. Its antigen is not known. The authors processed graft tissue to release intraepithelial and lamina propria lymphocytes. Study results and limitations: Those patients showing graft-donor T cell macrochimerism displayed high graft-versus-host to host-versus-graft clonal ratios in allografts. GvH clones were found in recipient marrow; some appeared first in ileum or blood.

The ends lost 3 bases at V and 0 bases at J; junction bases unmatched: 7. Germline CDR1 and CDR2: MGHRA and YSYEKL. This CDR3 spans 17 amino acids. The chain couples TRBV4-1 to TRBJ1-4; TRBD1 matches at 7 bases. Material: ileum tissue, obtained 98 days after intestinal transplantation. This receptor was identified in a human patient who received an intestinal transplant, so some T cells may come from the graft donor. CDR3 amino acids: CASSQELGTATNEKLFF. The CDR3 coding sequence is TGCGCCAGCAGCCAGGAGCTCGGGACAGCAACTAATGAAAAACTGTTTTTT.